The text below deals with one T cell receptor (beta chain). This record belongs to a study of blood T cell repertoires in COVID-19. The V end lost 4 bases, the J end lost 2 bases, and 12 bases lay between the germline ends. CDR3 length: 14 amino acids. Per germline, CDR1 SGHRS and CDR2 YFSETQ. TCRdb's copy holds only in-frame clones and misses some; the assay was immunoSEQ multiplex PCR. The sample contains some 330,000 clones, under 90% of which appear only once. The genes are TRBV5-1 and TRBJ1-2; D is unclear. The clonotype comes from a man under 40 who had recovered from COVID-19. The sample consisted of PBMCs or T cells enriched from blood (not recorded which). Here the CDR3 reads CASSPRVANYGYTF. In DNA form, the CDR3 reads TGCGCCAGCAGCCCCCGGGTAGCGAACTATGGCTACACCTTC.